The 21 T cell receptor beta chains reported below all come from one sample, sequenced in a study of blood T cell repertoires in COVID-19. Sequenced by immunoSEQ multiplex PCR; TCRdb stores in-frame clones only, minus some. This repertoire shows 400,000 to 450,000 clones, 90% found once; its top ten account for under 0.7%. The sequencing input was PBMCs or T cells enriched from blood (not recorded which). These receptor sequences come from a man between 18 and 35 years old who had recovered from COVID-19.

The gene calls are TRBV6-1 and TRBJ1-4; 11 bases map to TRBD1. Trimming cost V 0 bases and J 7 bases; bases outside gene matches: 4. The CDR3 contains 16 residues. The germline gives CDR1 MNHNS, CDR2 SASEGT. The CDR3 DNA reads TGTGCCAGCAGTGAAGCCCATGGGACAGGGGGTGAAAAACTGTTTTTT. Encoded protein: CASSEAHGTGGEKLFF.

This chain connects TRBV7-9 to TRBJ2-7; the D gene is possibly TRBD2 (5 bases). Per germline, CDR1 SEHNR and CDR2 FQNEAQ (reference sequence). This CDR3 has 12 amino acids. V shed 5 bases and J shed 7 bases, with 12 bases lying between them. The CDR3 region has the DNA TGTGCCAGCAGCCCGGCTTCGGGGGAGCAGTACTTC. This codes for CASSPASGEQYF.

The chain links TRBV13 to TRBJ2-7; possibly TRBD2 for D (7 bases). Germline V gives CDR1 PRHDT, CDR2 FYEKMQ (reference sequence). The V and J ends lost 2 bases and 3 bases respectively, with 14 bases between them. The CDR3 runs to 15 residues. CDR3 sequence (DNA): TGTGCCAGCAGCTTAAGGGGGGAGGGCCGCTACGAGCAGTACTTC. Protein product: CASSLRGEGRYEQYF.

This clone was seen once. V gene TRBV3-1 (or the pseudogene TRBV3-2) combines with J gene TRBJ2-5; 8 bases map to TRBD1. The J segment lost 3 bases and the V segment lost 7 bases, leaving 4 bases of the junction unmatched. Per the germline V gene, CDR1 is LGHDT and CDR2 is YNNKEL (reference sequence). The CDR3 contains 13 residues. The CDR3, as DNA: TGTGCCAGCACCCAGGGGGCGGAAGAGACCCAGTACTTC. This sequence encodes CASTQGAEETQYF.

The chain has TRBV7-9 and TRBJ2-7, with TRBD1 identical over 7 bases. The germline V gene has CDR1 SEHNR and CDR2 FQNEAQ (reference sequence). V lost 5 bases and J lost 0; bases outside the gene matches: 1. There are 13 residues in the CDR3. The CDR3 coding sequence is TGTGCCAGCAGCCACAGGGGCTCCTACGAGCAGTACTTC. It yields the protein CASSHRGSYEQYF.

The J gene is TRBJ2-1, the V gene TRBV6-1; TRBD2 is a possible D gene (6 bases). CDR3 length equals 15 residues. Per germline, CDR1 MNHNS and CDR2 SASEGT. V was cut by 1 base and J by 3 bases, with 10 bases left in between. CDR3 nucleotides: TGTGCCAGCAGTGAAGATAGCGGACTCTACAATGAGCAGTTCTTC. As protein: CASSEDSGLYNEQFF.

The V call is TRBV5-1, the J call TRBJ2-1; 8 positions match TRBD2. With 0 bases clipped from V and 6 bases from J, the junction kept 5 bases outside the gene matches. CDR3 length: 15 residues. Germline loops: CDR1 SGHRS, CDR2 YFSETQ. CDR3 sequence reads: CASSLAGGSGNEQFF. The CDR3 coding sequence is TGCGCCAGCAGCTTGGCGGGGGGGTCCGGCAATGAGCAGTTCTTC.

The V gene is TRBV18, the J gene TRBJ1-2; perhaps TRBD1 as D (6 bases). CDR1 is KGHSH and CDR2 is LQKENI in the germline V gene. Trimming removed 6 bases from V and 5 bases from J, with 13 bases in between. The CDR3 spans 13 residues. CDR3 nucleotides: TGTGCCAGCTCCATACAGGGAGAGTATGGCTACACCTTC. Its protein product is CASSIQGEYGYTF.

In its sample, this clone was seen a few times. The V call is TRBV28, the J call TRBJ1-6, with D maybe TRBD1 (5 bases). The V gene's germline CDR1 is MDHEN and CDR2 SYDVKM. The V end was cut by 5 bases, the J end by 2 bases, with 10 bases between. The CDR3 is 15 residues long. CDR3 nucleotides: TGTGCCAGCAGTCTAGGGGATCCCTATAATTCACCCCTCCACTTT. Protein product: CASSLGDPYNSPLHF.

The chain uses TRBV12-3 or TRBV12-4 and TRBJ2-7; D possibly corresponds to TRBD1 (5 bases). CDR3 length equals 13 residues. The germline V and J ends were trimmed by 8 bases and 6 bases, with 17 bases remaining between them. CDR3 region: CASGAGSVGEQYF. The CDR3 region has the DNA TGTGCCAGCGGGGCCGGGTCAGTGGGCGAGCAGTACTTC.

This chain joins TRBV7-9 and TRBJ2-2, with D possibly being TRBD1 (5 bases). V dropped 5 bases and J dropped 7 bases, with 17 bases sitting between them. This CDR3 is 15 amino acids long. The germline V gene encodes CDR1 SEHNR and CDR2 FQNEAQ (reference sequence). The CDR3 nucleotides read TGTGCCAGCAGCACCAGCCAGGGTTTTCACGGGGAGCTGTTTTTT. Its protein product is CASSTSQGFHGELFF.

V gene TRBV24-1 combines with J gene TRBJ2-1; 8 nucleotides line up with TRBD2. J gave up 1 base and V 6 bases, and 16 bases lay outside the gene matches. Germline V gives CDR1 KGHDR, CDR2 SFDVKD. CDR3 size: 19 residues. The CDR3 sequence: CATSPPGLEGLRSYNEQFF. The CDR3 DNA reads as TGTGCCACCAGTCCACCGGGACTAGAAGGCCTTAGGTCCTACAATGAGCAGTTCTTC.

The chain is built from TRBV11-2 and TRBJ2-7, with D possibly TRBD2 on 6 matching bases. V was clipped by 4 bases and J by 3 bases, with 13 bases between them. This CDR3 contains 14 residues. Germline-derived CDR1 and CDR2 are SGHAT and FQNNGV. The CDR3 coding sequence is TGTGCCAGCAGCTCCCGTAGCGGACACTACGAGCAGTACTTC. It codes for CASSSRSGHYEQYF.

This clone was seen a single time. The CDR3 sequence: CASSEGLRYGYTF. The CDR3 DNA reads TGCGCCAGCAGTGAAGGACTCCGCTATGGCTACACCTTC. The chain couples TRBV10-1 to TRBJ1-2, with D unresolved. Trimming left V 3 bases short and J 4 bases short, with 9 bases between. The CDR3 is made up of 13 amino acids. CDR1 and CDR2 from the germline V gene are WNHNN and SYGVQD (reference sequence).

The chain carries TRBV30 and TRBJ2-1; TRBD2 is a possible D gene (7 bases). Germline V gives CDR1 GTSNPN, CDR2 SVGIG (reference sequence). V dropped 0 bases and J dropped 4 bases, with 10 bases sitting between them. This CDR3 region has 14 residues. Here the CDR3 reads CAWSVRGGYNEQFF. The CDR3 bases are TGTGCCTGGAGTGTAAGGGGGGGTTACAATGAGCAGTTCTTC.

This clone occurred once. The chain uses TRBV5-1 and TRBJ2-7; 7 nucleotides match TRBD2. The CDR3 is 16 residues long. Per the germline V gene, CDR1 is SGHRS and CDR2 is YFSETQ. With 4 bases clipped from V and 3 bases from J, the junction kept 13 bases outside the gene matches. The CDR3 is CASSPNPTSTNYEQYF. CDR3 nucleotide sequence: TGCGCCAGCAGCCCCAACCCGACTAGCACAAACTACGAGCAGTACTTC. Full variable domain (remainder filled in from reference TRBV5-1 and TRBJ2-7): KAGVTQTPRYLIKTRGQQVTLSCSPISGHRSVSWYQQTPGQGLQFLFEYFSETQRNKGNFPGRFSGRQFSNSRSEMNVSTLELGDSALYLCASSPNPTSTNYEQYFGPGTRLTVT.

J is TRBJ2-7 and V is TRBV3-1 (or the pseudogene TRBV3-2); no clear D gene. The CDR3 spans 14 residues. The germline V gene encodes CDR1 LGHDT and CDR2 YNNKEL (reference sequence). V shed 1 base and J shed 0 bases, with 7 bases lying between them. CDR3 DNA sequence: TGTGCCAGCAGCCAAGGCAGGCACTCCTACGAGCAGTACTTC. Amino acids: CASSQGRHSYEQYF.

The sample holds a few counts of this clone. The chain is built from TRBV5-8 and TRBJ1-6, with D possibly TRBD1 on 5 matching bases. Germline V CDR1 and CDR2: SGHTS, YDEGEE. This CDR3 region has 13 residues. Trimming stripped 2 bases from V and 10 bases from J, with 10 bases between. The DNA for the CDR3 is TGTGCCAGCAGCTTACGGGGGTCCTCACCCCTCCACTTT. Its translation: CASSLRGSSPLHF.

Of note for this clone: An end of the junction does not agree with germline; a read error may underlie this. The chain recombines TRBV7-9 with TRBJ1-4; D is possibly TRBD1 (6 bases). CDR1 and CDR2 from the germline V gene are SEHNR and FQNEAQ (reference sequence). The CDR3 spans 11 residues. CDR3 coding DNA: TGTGCCAGCAGCTCCAACCAGGACAGAGTTTTT. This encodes CASSSNQDRVF.

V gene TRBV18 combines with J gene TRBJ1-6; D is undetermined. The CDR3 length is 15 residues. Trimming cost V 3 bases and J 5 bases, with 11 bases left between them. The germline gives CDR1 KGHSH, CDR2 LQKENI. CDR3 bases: TGTGCCAGCTCACCCAGCGAACAAGATAATTCACCCCTCCACTTT. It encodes CASSPSEQDNSPLHF.

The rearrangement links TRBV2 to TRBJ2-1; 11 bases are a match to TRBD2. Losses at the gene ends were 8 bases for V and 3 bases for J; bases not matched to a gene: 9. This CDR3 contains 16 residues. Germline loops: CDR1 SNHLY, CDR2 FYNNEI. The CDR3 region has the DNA TGTGCCAGCCAATCAGGACTAGCGGGCCTCTACAATGAGCAGTTCTTC. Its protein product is CASQSGLAGLYNEQFF.